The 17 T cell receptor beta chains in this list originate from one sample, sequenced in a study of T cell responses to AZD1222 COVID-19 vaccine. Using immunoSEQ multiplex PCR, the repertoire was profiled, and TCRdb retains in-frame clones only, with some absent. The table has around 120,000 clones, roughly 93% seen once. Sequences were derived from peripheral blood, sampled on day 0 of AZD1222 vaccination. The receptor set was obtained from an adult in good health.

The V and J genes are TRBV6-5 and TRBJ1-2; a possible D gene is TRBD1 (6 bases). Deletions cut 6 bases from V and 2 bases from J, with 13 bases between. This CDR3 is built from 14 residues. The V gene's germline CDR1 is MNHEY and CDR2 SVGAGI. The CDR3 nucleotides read TGTGCCAGCAGCGTTCCAACAGGGAACTATGGCTACACCTTC. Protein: CASSVPTGNYGYTF.

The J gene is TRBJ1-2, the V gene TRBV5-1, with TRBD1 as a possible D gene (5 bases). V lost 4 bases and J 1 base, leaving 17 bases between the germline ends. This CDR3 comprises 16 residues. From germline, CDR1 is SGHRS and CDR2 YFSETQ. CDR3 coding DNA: TGCGCCAGCAGCGGATCCCCGGGTCAGGGTAACTATGGCTACACCTTC. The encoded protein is CASSGSPGQGNYGYTF.

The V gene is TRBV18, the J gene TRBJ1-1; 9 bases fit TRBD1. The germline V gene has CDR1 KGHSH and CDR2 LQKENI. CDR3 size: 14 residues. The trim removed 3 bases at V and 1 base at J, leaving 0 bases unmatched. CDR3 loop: CASSPGQGNTEAFF. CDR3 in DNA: TGTGCCAGCTCACCGGGACAGGGGAACACTGAAGCTTTCTTT.

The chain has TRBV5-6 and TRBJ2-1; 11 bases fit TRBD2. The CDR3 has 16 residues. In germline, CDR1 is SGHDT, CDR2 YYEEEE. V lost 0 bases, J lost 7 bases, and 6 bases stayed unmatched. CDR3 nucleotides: TGTGCCAGCAGCTTGGATCTAGCGGGAGGAAAGAATGAGCAGTTCTTC. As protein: CASSLDLAGGKNEQFF.

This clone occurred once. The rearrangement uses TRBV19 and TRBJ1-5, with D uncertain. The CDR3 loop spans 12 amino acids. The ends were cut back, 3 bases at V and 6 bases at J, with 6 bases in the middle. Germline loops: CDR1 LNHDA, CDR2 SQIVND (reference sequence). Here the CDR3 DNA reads TGTGCCAGTAGTATCGGCGTTCAGCCCCAGCATTTT. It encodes CASSIGVQPQHF.

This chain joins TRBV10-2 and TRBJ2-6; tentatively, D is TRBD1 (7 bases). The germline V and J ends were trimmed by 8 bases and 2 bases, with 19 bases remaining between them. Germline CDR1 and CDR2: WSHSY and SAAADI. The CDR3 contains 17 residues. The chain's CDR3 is CASFGGGQITGANVLTF. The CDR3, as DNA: TGCGCCAGCTTTGGAGGGGGCCAGATAACTGGGGCCAACGTCCTGACTTTC.

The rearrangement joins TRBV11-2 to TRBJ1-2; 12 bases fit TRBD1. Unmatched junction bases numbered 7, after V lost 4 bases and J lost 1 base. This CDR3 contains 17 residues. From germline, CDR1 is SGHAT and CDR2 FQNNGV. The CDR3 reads CASSSWDRGPINYGYTF. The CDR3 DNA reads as TGTGCCAGCAGCTCCTGGGACAGGGGGCCAATTAACTATGGCTACACCTTC.

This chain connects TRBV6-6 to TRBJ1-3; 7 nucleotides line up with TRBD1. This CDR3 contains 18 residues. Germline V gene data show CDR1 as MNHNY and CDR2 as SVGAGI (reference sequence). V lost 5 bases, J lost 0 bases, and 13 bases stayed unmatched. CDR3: CASSLTPPGQSSGNTIYF. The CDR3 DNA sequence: TGTGCCAGCAGTCTTACCCCCCCGGGACAGAGCTCTGGAAACACCATATATTTT.

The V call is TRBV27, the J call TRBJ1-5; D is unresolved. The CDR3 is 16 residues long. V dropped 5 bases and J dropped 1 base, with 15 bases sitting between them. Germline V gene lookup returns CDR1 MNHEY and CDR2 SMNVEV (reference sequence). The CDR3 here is CASSPRELLSNQPQHF. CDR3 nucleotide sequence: TGTGCCAGCAGTCCCCGGGAGCTCTTAAGCAATCAGCCCCAGCATTTT.

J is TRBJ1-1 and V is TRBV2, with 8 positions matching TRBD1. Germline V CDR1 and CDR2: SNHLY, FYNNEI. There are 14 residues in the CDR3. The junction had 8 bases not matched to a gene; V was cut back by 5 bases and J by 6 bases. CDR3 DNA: TGTGCCAGCAGTCCGAACAGGGGGAAGGCTGAAGCTTTCTTT. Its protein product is CASSPNRGKAEAFF.

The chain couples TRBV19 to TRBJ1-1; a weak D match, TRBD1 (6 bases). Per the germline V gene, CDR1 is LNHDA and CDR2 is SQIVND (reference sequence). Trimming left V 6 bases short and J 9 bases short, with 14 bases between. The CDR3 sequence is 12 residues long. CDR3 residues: CASSNDRFQAFF. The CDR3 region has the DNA TGTGCCAGTAGCAACGACAGGTTTCAAGCTTTCTTT.

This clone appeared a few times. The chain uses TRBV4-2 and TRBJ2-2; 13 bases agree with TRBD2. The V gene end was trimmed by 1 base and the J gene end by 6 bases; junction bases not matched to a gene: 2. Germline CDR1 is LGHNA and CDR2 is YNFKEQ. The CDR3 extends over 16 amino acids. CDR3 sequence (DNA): TGTGCCAGCAGCCAAGGACTAGCGGGAGGTTCCGGGGAGCTGTTTTTT. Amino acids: CASSQGLAGGSGELFF.

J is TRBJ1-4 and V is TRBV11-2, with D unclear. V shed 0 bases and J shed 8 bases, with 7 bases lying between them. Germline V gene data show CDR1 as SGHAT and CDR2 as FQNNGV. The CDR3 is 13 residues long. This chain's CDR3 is CASSLEVGEKLFF. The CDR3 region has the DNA TGTGCCAGCAGCTTAGAGGTGGGGGAAAAACTGTTTTTT. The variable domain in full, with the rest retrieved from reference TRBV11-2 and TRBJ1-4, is EAGVAQSPRYKIIEKRQSVAFWCNPISGHATLYWYQQILGQGPKLLIQFQNNGVVDDSQLPKDRFSAERLKGVDSTLKIQPAKLEDSAVYLCASSLEVGEKLFFGSGTQLSVL.

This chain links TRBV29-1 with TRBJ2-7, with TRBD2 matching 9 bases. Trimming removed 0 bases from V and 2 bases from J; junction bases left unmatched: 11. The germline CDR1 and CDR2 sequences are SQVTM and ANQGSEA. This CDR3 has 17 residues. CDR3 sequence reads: CSVEERGSGRGTYEQYF. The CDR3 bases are TGCAGCGTTGAAGAACGGGGTAGCGGGAGAGGTACCTACGAGCAGTACTTC.

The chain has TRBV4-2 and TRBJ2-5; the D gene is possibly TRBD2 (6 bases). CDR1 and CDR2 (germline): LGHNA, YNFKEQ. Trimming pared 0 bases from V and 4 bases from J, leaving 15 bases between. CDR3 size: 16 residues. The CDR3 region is CASSQDGGSGGETQYF. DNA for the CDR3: TGTGCCAGCAGCCAAGATGGGGGGAGTGGGGGAGAGACCCAGTACTTC.

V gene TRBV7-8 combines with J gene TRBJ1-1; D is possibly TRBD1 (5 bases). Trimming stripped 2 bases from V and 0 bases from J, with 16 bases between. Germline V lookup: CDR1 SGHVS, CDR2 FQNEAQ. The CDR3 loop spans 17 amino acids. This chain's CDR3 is CASSLYQTAPMNTEAFF. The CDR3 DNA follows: TGTGCCAGCAGCTTATATCAGACAGCTCCAATGAACACTGAAGCTTTCTTT.

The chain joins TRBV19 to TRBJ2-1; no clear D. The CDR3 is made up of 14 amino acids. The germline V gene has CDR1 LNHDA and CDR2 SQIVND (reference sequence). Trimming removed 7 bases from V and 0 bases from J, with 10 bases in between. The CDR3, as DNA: TGTGCCAGTAAGTGGGCAGACTCCTACAATGAGCAGTTCTTC. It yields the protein CASKWADSYNEQFF. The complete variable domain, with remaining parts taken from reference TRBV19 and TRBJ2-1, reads DGGITQSPKYLFRKEGQNVTLSCEQNLNHDAMYWYRQDPGQGLRLIYYSQIVNDFQKGDIAEGYSVSREKKESFPLTVTSAQKNPTAFYLCASKWADSYNEQFFGPGTRLTVL.